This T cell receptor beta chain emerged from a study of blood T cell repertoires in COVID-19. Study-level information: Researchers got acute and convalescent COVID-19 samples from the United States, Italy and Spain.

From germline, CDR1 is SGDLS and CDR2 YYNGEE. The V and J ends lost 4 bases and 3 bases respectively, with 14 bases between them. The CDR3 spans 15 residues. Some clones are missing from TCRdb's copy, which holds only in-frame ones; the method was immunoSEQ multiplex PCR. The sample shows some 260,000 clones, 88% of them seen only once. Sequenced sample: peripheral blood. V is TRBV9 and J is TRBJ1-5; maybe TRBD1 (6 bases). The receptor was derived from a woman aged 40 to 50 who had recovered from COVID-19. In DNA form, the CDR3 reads TGTGCCAGCAGCCCCAGGGGAGAACCCAATCAGCCCCAGCATTTT. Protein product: CASSPRGEPNQPQHF.